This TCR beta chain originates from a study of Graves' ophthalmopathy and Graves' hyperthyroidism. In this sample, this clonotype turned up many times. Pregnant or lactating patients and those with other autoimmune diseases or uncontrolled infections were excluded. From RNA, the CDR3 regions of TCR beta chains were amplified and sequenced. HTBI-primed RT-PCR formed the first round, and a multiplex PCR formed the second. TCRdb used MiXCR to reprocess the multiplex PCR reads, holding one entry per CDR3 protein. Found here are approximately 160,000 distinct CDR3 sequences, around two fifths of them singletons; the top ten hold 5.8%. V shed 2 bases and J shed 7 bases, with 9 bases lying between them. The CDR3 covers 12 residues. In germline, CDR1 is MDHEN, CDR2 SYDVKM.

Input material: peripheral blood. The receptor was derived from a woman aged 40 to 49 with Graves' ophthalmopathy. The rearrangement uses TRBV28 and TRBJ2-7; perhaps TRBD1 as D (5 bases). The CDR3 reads CASSLIWTEQYF. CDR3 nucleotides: TGTGCCAGCAGTTTAATATGGACAGAGCAGTACTTC.